This record looks at one T cell receptor (beta chain) sequence and its context. Original handling: Researchers report that nucleated cell counts were estimated from reference gene primer amplification. TCRdb's copy holds only in-frame clones and misses some; the assay was immunoSEQ multiplex PCR. V, J and clone size are taken as reported in that table, and D and trimming were inferred from the DNA itself. Among around 30,000 clones, approximately 85% were seen once, and the ten largest hold under 8%. CDR3 length: 14 residues. This specimen comes from a study of blood T cell repertoires in COVID-19. For the study at large: The origin of the acute and convalescent COVID-19 samples was the United States, Italy and Spain. Sources were T cells, B-cell-depleted T cells, or PBMCs; the material itself was cDNA or gDNA.

The sequence came from a man between 60 and 75 years old with active COVID-19. The V call is TRBV21-1, the J call TRBJ1-1. TRBV21-1 is a recognized pseudogene. Sequenced material: peripheral blood. This CDR3 is CASSKEGGGTEAFF. The CDR3 nucleotides are TGTGCCAGCAGCAAAGAAGGGGGGGGCACTGAAGCTTTCTTT.